This T cell receptor beta chain emerged from a study of identical twins. This clonotype was observed a handful of times. V lost 1 base and J lost 8, with 13 bases in between. Germline loops: CDR1 SGHRS, CDR2 YFSETQ. The CDR3 is made up of 15 amino acids. TCRdb reanalysed the 5' RACE reads using MiXCR and keeps one entry per CDR3 protein. The table lists 450,000 or so distinct CDR3 sequences, about 18% of them singletons. This sequence was found in a man over 45 in good health. The specimen sequenced was naive T cells sorted from blood. V and J are TRBV5-1 and TRBJ1-6; D remains unclear. The CDR3 DNA reads TGCGCCAGCAGCTTGATGGGTGCGATGGATTCACCCCTCCACTTT. It codes for CASSLMGAMDSPLHF.